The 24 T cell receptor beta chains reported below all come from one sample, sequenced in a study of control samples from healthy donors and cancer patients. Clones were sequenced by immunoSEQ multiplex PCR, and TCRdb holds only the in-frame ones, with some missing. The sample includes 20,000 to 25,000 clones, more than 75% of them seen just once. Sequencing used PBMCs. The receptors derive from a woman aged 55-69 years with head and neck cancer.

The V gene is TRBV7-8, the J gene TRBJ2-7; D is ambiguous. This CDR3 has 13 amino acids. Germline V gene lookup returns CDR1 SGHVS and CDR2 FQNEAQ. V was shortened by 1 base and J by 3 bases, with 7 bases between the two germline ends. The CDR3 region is CASSLEFSYEQYF. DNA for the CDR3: TGTGCCAGCAGCTTAGAATTCAGCTACGAGCAGTACTTC. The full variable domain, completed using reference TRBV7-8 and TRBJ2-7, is GAGVSQSPRYKVAKRGQDVALRCDPISGHVSLFWYQQALGQGPEFLTYFQNEAQLDKSGLPSDRFFAERPEGSVSTLKIQRTQQEDSAVYLCASSLEFSYEQYFGPGTRLTVT.

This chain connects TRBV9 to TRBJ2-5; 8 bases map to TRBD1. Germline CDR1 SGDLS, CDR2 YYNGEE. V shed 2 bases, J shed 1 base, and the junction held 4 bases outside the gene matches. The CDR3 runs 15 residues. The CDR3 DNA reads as TGTGCCAGCAGCGTTACAGGGGGATTCCAAGAGACCCAGTACTTC. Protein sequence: CASSVTGGFQETQYF.

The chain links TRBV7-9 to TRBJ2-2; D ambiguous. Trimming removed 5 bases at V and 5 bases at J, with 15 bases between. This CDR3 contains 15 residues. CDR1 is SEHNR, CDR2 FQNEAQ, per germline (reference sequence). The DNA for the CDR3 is TGTGCCAGCAGCCCCCCTCTGCGGCCGACCGGGGAGCTGTTTTTT. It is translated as CASSPPLRPTGELFF. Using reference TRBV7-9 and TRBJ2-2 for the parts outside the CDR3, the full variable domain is DTGVSQNPRHKITKRGQNVTFRCDPISEHNRLYWYRQTLGQGPEFLTYFQNEAQLEKSRLLSDRFSAERPKGSFSTLEIQRTEQGDSAMYLCASSPPLRPTGELFFGEGSRLTVL.

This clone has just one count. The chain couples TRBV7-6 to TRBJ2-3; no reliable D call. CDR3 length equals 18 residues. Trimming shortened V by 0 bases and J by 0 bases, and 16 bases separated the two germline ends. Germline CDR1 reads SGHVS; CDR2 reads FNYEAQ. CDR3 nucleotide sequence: TGTGCCAGCAGCTTAGCGATTTCTCGCACAGCTAGCACAGATACGCAGTATTTT. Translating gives CASSLAISRTASTDTQYF.

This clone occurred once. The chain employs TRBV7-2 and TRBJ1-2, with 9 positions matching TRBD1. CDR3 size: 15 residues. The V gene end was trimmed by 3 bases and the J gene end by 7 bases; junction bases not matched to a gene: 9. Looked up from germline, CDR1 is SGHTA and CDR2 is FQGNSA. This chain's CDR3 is CASSLGGTGSSGYTF. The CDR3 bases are TGTGCCAGCAGCTTGGGGGGGACAGGGTCTTCTGGCTACACCTTC.

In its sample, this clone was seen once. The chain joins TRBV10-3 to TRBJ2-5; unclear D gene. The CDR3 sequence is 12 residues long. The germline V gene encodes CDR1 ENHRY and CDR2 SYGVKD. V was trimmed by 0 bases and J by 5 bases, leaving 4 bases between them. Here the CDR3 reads CAISESGETQYF. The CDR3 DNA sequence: TGTGCCATCAGTGAGTCTGGGGAGACCCAGTACTTC.

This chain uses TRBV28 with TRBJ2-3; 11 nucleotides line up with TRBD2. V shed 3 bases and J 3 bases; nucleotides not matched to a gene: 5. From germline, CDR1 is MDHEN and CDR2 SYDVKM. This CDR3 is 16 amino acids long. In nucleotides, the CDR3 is TGTGCCAGCAGTTTTATTCGGACTAGCGGGACAGATACGCAGTATTTT. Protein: CASSFIRTSGTDTQYF.

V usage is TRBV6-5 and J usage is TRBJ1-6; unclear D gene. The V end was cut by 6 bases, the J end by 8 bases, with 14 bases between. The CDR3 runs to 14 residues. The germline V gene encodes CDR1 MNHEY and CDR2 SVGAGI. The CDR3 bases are TGTGCCAGCAGATACGCGGGAAAATATTCACCCCTCCACTTT. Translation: CASRYAGKYSPLHF.

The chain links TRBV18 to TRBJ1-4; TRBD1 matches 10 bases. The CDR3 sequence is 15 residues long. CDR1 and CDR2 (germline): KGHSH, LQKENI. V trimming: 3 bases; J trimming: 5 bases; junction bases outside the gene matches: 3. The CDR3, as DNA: TGTGCCAGCTCACCGGGGACAGGGGCGAATGAAAAACTGTTTTTT. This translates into CASSPGTGANEKLFF.

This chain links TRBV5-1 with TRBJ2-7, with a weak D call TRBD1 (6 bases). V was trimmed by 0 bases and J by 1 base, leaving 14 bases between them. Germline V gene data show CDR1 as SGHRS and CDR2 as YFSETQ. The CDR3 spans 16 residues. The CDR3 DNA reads TGCGCCAGCAGCTTGGACTATGCGGACAGATCCTACGAGCAGTACTTC. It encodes CASSLDYADRSYEQYF.

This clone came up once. Written as DNA, the CDR3 is TGTGCCAGCACAGGGAATTTGGGCACTGAAGCTTTCTTT. The encoded protein is CASTGNLGTEAFF. The V call is TRBV2, the J call TRBJ1-1; D may be TRBD1 (5 bases). Germline lookup yields CDR1 SNHLY and CDR2 FYNNEI. CDR3 length: 13 amino acids. V was shortened by 7 bases and J by 4 bases, with 13 bases between the two germline ends.

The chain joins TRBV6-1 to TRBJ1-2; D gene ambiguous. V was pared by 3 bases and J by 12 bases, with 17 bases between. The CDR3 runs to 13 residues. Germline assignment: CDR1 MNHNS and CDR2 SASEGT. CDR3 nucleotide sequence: TGTGCCAGCAGTGAGAACCGCGCGAGGTGGGACACCTTC. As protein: CASSENRARWDTF.

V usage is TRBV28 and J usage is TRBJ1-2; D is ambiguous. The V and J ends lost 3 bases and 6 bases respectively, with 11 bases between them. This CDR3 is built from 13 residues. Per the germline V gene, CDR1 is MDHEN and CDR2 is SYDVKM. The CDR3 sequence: CASSFSTLHGYTF. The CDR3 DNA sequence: TGTGCCAGCAGTTTTTCCACCTTACATGGCTACACCTTC.

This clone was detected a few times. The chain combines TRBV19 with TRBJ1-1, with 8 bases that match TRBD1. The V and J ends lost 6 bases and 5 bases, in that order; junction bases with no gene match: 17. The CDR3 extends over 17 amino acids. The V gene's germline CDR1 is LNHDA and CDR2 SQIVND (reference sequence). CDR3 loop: CASRSAGTGVSRTEAFF. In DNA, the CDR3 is TGTGCCAGTAGATCCGCCGGGACAGGAGTAAGTCGAACTGAAGCTTTCTTT.

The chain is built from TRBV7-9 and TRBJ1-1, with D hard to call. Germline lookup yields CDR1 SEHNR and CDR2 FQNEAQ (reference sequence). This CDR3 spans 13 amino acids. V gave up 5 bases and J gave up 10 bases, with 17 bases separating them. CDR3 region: CASSVLLKGTAFF. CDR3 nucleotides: TGTGCCAGCAGCGTCCTATTGAAGGGTACAGCTTTCTTT.

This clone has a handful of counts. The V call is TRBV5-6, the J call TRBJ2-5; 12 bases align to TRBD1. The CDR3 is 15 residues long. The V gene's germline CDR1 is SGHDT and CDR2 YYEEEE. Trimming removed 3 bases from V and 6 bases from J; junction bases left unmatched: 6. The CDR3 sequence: CASSSGTGGAKTQYF. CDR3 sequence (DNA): TGTGCCAGCAGCTCCGGGACAGGGGGCGCAAAGACCCAGTACTTC.

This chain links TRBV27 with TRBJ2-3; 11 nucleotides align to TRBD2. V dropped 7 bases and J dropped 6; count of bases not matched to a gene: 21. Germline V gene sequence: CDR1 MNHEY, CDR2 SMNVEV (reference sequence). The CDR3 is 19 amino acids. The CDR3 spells CASTTWGVGSGRVSDTQYF. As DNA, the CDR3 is TGTGCCAGCACCACGTGGGGGGTTGGTAGCGGGAGGGTCTCGGATACGCAGTATTTT.

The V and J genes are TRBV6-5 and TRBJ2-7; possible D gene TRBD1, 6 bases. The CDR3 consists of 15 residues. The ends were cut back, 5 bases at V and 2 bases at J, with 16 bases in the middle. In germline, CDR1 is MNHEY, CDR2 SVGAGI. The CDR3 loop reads CASSHTGTPAYEQYF. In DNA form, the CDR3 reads TGTGCCAGCAGTCATACAGGGACACCCGCCTACGAGCAGTACTTC.

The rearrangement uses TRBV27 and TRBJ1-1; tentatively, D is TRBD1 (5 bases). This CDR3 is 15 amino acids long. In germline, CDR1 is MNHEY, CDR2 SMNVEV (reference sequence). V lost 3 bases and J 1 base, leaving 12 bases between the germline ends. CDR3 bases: TGTGCCAGCAGTTTGTGGGGACTACAGAACACTGAAGCTTTCTTT. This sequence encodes CASSLWGLQNTEAFF.

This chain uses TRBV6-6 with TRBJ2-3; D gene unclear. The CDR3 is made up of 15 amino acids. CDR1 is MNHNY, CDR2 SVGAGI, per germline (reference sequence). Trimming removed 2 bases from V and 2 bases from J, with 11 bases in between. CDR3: CASSYVGLVTDTQYF. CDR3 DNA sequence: TGTGCCAGCAGTTACGTGGGTCTAGTCACAGATACGCAGTATTTT.

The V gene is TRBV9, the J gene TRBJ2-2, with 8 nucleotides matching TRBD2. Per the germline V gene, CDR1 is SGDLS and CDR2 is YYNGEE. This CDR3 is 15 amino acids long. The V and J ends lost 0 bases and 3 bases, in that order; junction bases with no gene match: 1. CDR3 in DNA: TGTGCCAGCAGCGTAGCGGGAGGGGACACCGGGGAGCTGTTTTTT. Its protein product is CASSVAGGDTGELFF.

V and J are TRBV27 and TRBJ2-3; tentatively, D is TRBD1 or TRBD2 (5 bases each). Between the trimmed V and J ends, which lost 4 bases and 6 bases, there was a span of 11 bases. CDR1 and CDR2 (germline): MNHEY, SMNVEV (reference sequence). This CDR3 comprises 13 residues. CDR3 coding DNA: TGTGCCAGCAGTTCCGGGAAGGGGGATACGCAGTATTTT. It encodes CASSSGKGDTQYF.

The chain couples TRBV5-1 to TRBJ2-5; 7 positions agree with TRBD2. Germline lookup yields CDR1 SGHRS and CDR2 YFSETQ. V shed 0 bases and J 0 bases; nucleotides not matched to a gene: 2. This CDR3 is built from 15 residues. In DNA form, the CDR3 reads TGCGCCAGCAGCTTGGCCGGGAGGTACCAAGAGACCCAGTACTTC. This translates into CASSLAGRYQETQYF.

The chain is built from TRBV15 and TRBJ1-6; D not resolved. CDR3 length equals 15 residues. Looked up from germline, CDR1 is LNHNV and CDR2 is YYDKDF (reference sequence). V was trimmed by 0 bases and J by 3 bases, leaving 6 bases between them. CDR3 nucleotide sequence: TGTGCCACCAGCAGAGATAGAGGCTATAATTCACCCCTCCACTTT. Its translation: CATSRDRGYNSPLHF.